These T cell receptor beta chains were read from a single sample in a study of blood T cell repertoires in COVID-19. Profiling relied on immunoSEQ multiplex PCR, and the TCRdb table lists in-frame clones only, not all of them. Of about 270,000 clones listed, 87% were seen once; the top ten hold under 2.5%. Input material: peripheral blood. These receptors were taken from a woman aged 50 to 65 with acute or convalescent COVID-19. Both conserved end residues are part of each CDR3. The D gene is left open where the match is weak. Rows give clone size only sometimes, using once, few, many, or a class for an expanded clone.

clone_size cdr3_length j_call v_call d_call cdr3_aa cdr3_nt
few 13 TRBJ1-1 TRBV5-1 TRBD1 CASSPDRGSEAFF TGCGCCAGCAGCCCGGACAGGGGAAGTGAAGCTTTCTTT
NA 15 TRBJ1-1 TRBV29-1 NA CSVITPEIGGTEAFF TGCAGCGTTATAACCCCCGAAATAGGAGGTACTGAAGCTTTCTTT
NA 15 TRBJ1-1 TRBV6-5 NA CASSYSFKGDTEAFF TGTGCCAGCAGTTACTCGTTTAAGGGAGACACTGAAGCTTTCTTT
once 14 TRBJ2-3 TRBV5-5 TRBD1 CASRSGTEPDTQYF TGTGCCAGCAGGTCCGGGACAGAGCCAGATACGCAGTATTTT
NA 14 TRBJ2-7 TRBV5-1 TRBD1 CASSPGTGGYEQYF TGCGCCAGCAGCCCCGGGACAGGGGGCTACGAGCAGTACTTC
NA 16 TRBJ2-7 TRBV10-3 TRBD2 CAISRKGTSGSYEQYF TGTGCCATCAGTAGAAAGGGGACTAGCGGGAGCTACGAGCAGTACTTC
NA 14 TRBJ2-2 TRBV5-4 NA CASNRGLNTGELFF TGTGCCAGCAACAGGGGACTGAACACCGGGGAGCTGTTTTTT
NA 17 TRBJ2-7 TRBV30 TRBD2 CAWTGTWTSGRRHEQYF TGTGCCTGGACCGGGACCTGGACTAGCGGGAGACGTCACGAGCAGTACTTC
NA 12 TRBJ2-3 TRBV20-1 NA CSASPITNTQYF TGCAGTGCTAGTCCGATCACAAATACGCAGTATTTT
NA 13 TRBJ1-1 TRBV5-1 NA CASSWGTHTEAFF TGCGCCAGCAGCTGGGGGACACACACTGAAGCTTTCTTT
NA 15 TRBJ1-6 TRBV5-1 NA CASSLAPGSNSPLHF TGCGCCAGCAGCTTGGCCCCAGGGTCGAATTCACCCCTCCACTTT
NA 14 TRBJ2-1 TRBV2 TRBD1 CASGDRASYNEQFF TGTGCCAGCGGCGACAGGGCCTCCTACAATGAGCAGTTCTTC
NA 13 TRBJ1-2 TRBV29-1 NA CSVEDRGQGGYTF TGCAGCGTTGAAGATCGGGGTCAGGGGGGCTACACCTTC
NA 15 TRBJ2-1 TRBV9 TRBD2 CASSQTSGRVNEQFF TGTGCCAGCAGCCAGACTAGCGGGAGAGTCAATGAGCAGTTCTTC
NA 17 TRBJ2-1 TRBV4-2 TRBD2 CASSQDQGRGDYNEQFF TGTGCCAGCAGCCAAGATCAGGGGCGGGGGGACTACAATGAGCAGTTCTTC
NA 15 TRBJ1-4 TRBV4-1 TRBD1 CASSRQGQGGEKLFF TGCGCCAGCAGCCGACAGGGACAGGGAGGGGAAAAACTGTTTTTT
NA 13 TRBJ1-2 TRBV28 NA CASRTTAIYGYTF TGTGCCAGCAGGACCACAGCAATCTATGGCTACACCTTC
NA 14 TRBJ2-2 TRBV9 NA CASSVVGGTGELFF TGTGCCAGCAGCGTAGTAGGAGGCACCGGGGAGCTGTTTTTT
once 16 TRBJ2-3 TRBV15 TRBD2 CATSRDRAGGADTQYF TGTGCCACCAGCAGAGATAGGGCGGGAGGCGCAGATACGCAGTATTTT
NA 15 TRBJ2-7 TRBV28 TRBD1 CASGITGTEDYEQYF TGTGCCAGCGGAATAACCGGGACAGAGGACTACGAGCAGTACTTC
once 11 TRBJ1-2 TRBV28 NA CASLGDYGYTF TGTGCCAGCCTAGGGGACTATGGCTACACCTTC
NA 15 TRBJ2-1 TRBV19 TRBD2 CASKGGRAQNNEQFF TGTGCCAGTAAAGGCGGGAGGGCCCAAAACAATGAGCAGTTCTTC
NA 16 TRBJ2-3 TRBV4-3 TRBD2 CASSPVGNGGSDTQYF TGCGCCAGCAGCCCAGTAGGGAACGGGGGGTCAGATACGCAGTATTTT
NA 15 TRBJ2-1 TRBV18 TRBD2 CASSPPRGGHNEQFF TGTGCCAGCTCACCACCGCGCGGGGGGCACAATGAGCAGTTCTTC
NA 14 TRBJ1-2 TRBV7-9 TRBD1 CASSFGTGNNGYTF TGTGCCAGCAGCTTCGGGACAGGGAATAATGGCTACACCTTC
once 14 TRBJ2-7 TRBV19 TRBD2 CASSWTSGNYEQYF TGTGCCAGTAGCTGGACTAGCGGGAACTACGAGCAGTACTTC
NA 12 TRBJ2-3 TRBV28 NA CASSLLADTQYF TGTGCCAGCAGTTTACTCGCAGATACGCAGTATTTT
NA 18 TRBJ2-4 TRBV28 TRBD2 CASKPGLAVFLAKNIQYF TGTGCCAGCAAACCGGGACTAGCGGTTTTTCTAGCCAAAAACATTCAGTACTTC
NA 18 TRBJ2-5 TRBV19 TRBD1 CASSILYGQGTHQETQYF TGTGCCAGTAGTATCCTGTATGGACAGGGGACCCACCAAGAGACCCAGTACTTC
NA 14 TRBJ1-5 TRBV19 NA CASSIRAGYQPQHF TGTGCCAGTAGTATACGGGCAGGGTATCAGCCCCAGCATTTT
once 14 TRBJ1-5 TRBV5-1 NA CASSLTRGNQPQHF TGCGCCAGCAGCTTGACGAGGGGCAATCAGCCCCAGCATTTT
NA 14 TRBJ2-2 TRBV7-3 TRBD1 CASSLGTDTGELFF TGTGCCAGCAGCTTAGGGACAGACACCGGGGAGCTGTTTTTT
NA 16 TRBJ1-3 TRBV11-2 TRBD1 CASSPAGTGKGNTIYF TGTGCCAGCAGCCCAGCCGGGACAGGGAAGGGAAACACCATATATTTT
NA 14 TRBJ1-4 TRBV11-2 TRBD1 CASSFSTGDPKLFF TGTGCCAGCAGCTTTTCGACAGGGGATCCAAAACTGTTTTTT
NA 15 TRBJ1-4 TRBV19 TRBD1 CATRDRSSTNEKLFF TGTGCCACTCGGGACAGGTCGTCAACTAATGAAAAACTGTTTTTT
few 13 TRBJ2-1 TRBV30 TRBD2 CAWSVFREGEQFF TGTGCCTGGAGTGTTTTCCGGGAGGGGGAGCAGTTCTTC
NA 14 TRBJ1-1 TRBV3-1/TRBV3-2 NA CASSRGGLNTEAFF TGTGCCAGCAGCCGCGGAGGGCTGAACACTGAAGCTTTCTTT
NA 18 TRBJ2-1 TRBV23-1 TRBD1 CASSQSCRDRLAYNEQFF TGCGCCAGCAGTCAATCCTGCCGGGACAGGTTAGCCTACAATGAGCAGTTCTTC
many 14 TRBJ1-6 TRBV25-1 NA CASSYTGGDSPLHF TGTGCCAGCAGTTATACTGGGGGGGATTCACCCCTCCACTTT
NA 13 TRBJ1-2 TRBV10-2 TRBD1 CASRDRGNYGYTF TGCGCCAGCAGGGACAGGGGTAACTATGGCTACACCTTC
NA 15 TRBJ1-1 TRBV14 NA CASSQGRPRDTEAFF TGTGCCAGCAGCCAAGGGAGACCCCGGGACACTGAAGCTTTCTTT